By sample fraction, the clone carrying this TCR beta chain is medium-sized. Antigen: not known. The stimulus was an HIV-1 Gag 15-mer peptide pool, around 1.1 ug/peptide/mL. CD40L-negative CD69-negative CD45RO-high memory CD4+ T cells were sorted as populations depleted of antigen-responding cells. Anti-CD28/CD49d costimulation, CD40-blocking antibody and enfuvirtide were given to CD8-depleted PBMCs for 15 to 20 hours. This sample was included in a study of persistence of HIV-infected CD4 T cells. Study at large: CD4+ T cells responding to CMV or HIV-1 Gag were isolated. A median of about eight years of suppressive ART preceded sampling.

This was the immunoSEQ version 4 assay in survey mode. Clones were sequenced by immunoSEQ multiplex PCR, and TCRdb holds only the in-frame ones, with some missing. This table holds roughly 64,000 clones, about 77% found once. CDR3 length: 14 amino acids. V was cut by 3 bases and J by 5 bases, with 12 bases left in between. Germline loops: CDR1 MNHEY, CDR2 SMNVEV (reference sequence). Findings and limits, study-wide: Degenerate expanded CDR3beta sequences were enriched among CMV- and Gag-responding cells.

The sequenced sample was CD4+ T cells sorted from PBMCs after approximately 19-hour stimulation, obtained from a patient who received antiretroviral therapy. The receptor comes from an adult man with HIV who was CMV-seropositive. The gene calls are TRBV27 and TRBJ2-3; D might be TRBD2 (7 bases). CDR3 DNA: TGTGCCAGCAGTTTGGGGGGGCAAGGAGATACGCAGTATTTT. As protein: CASSLGGQGDTQYF.